Listed here is a single T cell receptor beta chain. Its target is unknown. Given a much more abundant clone one base away, this may be a read error. This entry is derived from a study of blood T cells in healthy people across ages. Through a sample-barcoded 5' primer and a J-beta primer mix, a second PCR was run for 7 to 11 cycles. TCRdb reprocessed the 5' RACE reads with MiXCR, giving one entry per CDR3 protein. The table records 650,000 to 700,000 distinct CDR3 sequences, approximately 52% of them present only once. Whole-study results and caveats: Per million T cells, TCR beta diversity dropped about linearly as age rose.

Sequences were obtained from blood. This TCR was sampled from an elderly woman in good health.

CDR3 sequence (DNA): TGTGCCAGCAGTTACGCCGCAGGTTGGAATTCACCCCTCCACTTT. Residues: CASSYAAGWNSPLHF. The chain carries TRBV6-6 and TRBJ1-6; D unclear. Trimming took 2 bases from V and 7 from J, leaving 12 bases between them. The CDR3 is made up of 15 amino acids. Germline V gives CDR1 MNHNY, CDR2 SVGAGI (reference sequence).